Listed here are 15 T cell receptor beta chains from one sample, sequenced in a study of graft-versus-host responses after intestinal transplantation. The table came from immunoSEQ multiplex PCR; TCRdb's copy has only in-frame clones and leaves some out. The profile covers some 110,000 clones, with 85% to 95% appearing a single time and more than 0.95% taken by the ten largest. No antigen has been assigned to these receptors. The sequenced sample was unstimulated CD8+ T cells sorted from spleen or lymph node cells, obtained before transplant. The receptors originated from a human donor who was the organ donor for an intestinal transplant.

The V and J genes are TRBV18 and TRBJ2-7; TRBD2 matches 11 bases. The CDR3 covers 17 residues. The germline V gene encodes CDR1 KGHSH and CDR2 LQKENI. Losses at the gene ends were 1 base for V and 1 base for J; bases not matched to a gene: 6. The CDR3 region is CASSPLASGRPSYEQYF. Here the CDR3 DNA reads TGTGCCAGCTCACCACTGGCTAGCGGGAGGCCTTCCTACGAGCAGTACTTC.

The V call is TRBV9, the J call TRBJ1-2, with TRBD1 identical over 11 bases. V shed 0 bases and J 4 bases; nucleotides not matched to a gene: 5. Germline CDR1 reads SGDLS; CDR2 reads YYNGEE. The CDR3 loop spans 16 amino acids. The CDR3 sequence: CASSVADRGLFYGYTF. The CDR3 nucleotides read TGTGCCAGCAGCGTAGCGGACAGGGGGCTGTTCTATGGCTACACCTTC.

This chain joins TRBV4-1 and TRBJ2-1; D not certain. Germline-derived CDR1 and CDR2 are MGHRA and YSYEKL. The V and J ends lost 0 bases and 4 bases respectively, with 13 bases between them. The CDR3 is 16 amino acids. CDR3 sequence: CASSQEGSRSYNEQFF. The CDR3 DNA is TGCGCCAGCAGCCAAGAGGGTAGTAGATCGTACAATGAGCAGTTCTTC.

This clone has only one observation. The chain carries TRBV6-5 and TRBJ2-7, with 13 bases lining up with TRBD2. The CDR3 runs 14 residues. Trimming at V came to 8 bases and at J to 5 bases, leaving 6 bases not matched to a gene. Germline CDR1 and CDR2: MNHEY and SVGAGI. CDR3 in amino acids: CASGWTSGSDEQYF. DNA of the CDR3: TGTGCCAGCGGGTGGACTAGCGGGAGCGACGAGCAGTACTTC.

The rearrangement uses TRBV7-6 and TRBJ2-7; no reliable D call. V dropped 5 bases and J dropped 3 bases, with 17 bases sitting between them. Germline-derived CDR1 and CDR2 are SGHVS and FNYEAQ. The CDR3 is made up of 15 amino acids. The CDR3 spells CASSEGSPNLYEQYF. The CDR3 DNA reads as TGTGCCAGCAGCGAAGGTAGCCCCAACCTCTACGAGCAGTACTTC. Full variable domain (missing parts from reference TRBV7-6 and TRBJ2-7): GAGVSQSPRYKVTKRGQDVALRCDPISGHVSLYWYRQALGQGPEFLTYFNYEAQQDKSGLPNDRFSAERPEGSISTLTIQRTEQRDSAMYRCASSEGSPNLYEQYFGPGTRLTVT.

The chain links TRBV7-9 to TRBJ1-5; D is perhaps TRBD1 (6 bases). V was trimmed by 1 base and J by 0 bases, leaving 13 bases between them. The CDR3 consists of 17 residues. Germline V gene lookup returns CDR1 SEHNR and CDR2 FQNEAQ (reference sequence). CDR3 sequence (DNA): TGTGCCAGCAGCTTAGTACAGGGACCATATAGCAATCAGCCCCAGCATTTT. This codes for CASSLVQGPYSNQPQHF.

The V call is TRBV7-2, the J call TRBJ2-7; D may be TRBD1 or TRBD2 (5 bases each). Germline CDR1 reads SGHTA; CDR2 reads FQGNSA. The CDR3 contains 14 residues. The V end lost 1 base, the J end lost 3 bases, and 10 bases lay between the germline ends. CDR3 sequence (DNA): TGTGCCAGCAGCTTAGGAGGGGTGGACTACGAGCAGTACTTC. This gives the protein CASSLGGVDYEQYF.

The genes are TRBV5-5 and TRBJ2-5, with 11 bases lining up with TRBD2. Per the germline V gene, CDR1 is SGHKS and CDR2 is YYEKEE (reference sequence). Trimming took 4 bases from V and 5 from J; bases not matched to a gene: 7. The CDR3 has 15 amino acids. CDR3 protein: CASSPGLAAGETQYF. The CDR3 region has the DNA TGTGCCAGCAGCCCGGGACTAGCGGCCGGGGAGACCCAGTACTTC.

The rearrangement uses TRBV5-6 and TRBJ2-3; 11 positions agree with TRBD2. The CDR3 sequence is 15 residues long. Germline V gene sequence: CDR1 SGHDT, CDR2 YYEEEE. V lost 4 bases and J lost 5; bases outside the gene matches: 6. The CDR3 reads CASSPGGLAGDTQYF. The CDR3 nucleotides are TGTGCCAGCAGCCCTGGTGGACTAGCGGGAGATACGCAGTATTTT.

CDR3 loop: CASSVPSGETNTGELFF. The CDR3 DNA reads TGTGCCAGCAGCGTGCCCAGCGGGGAGACGAACACCGGGGAGCTGTTTTTT. The J gene is TRBJ2-2, the V gene TRBV9; 7 nucleotides line up with TRBD2. The CDR3 has 17 residues. Per germline, CDR1 SGDLS and CDR2 YYNGEE. Trimming cost V 2 bases and J 0 bases; bases outside gene matches: 7.

The rearrangement joins TRBV27 to TRBJ2-4, with 8 nucleotides matching TRBD2. In germline, CDR1 is MNHEY, CDR2 SMNVEV (reference sequence). Germline trimming cut 7 bases from V and 3 bases from J; bases unmatched to any gene: 8. The CDR3 contains 15 residues. The CDR3 DNA reads as TGTGCCAGCAAAGGCGGGAGGTATTTCAAAAACATTCAGTACTTC. Encoded protein: CASKGGRYFKNIQYF.

The genes are TRBV7-9 and TRBJ2-1; 8 bases fit TRBD1. V shed 5 bases and J 5 bases; nucleotides not matched to a gene: 5. The CDR3 runs 14 residues. Germline CDR1 is SEHNR and CDR2 is FQNEAQ (reference sequence). CDR3 in amino acids: CASSRQGRNNEQFF. Here the CDR3 DNA reads TGTGCCAGCAGCAGACAGGGGAGGAACAATGAGCAGTTCTTC.

The rearrangement uses TRBV5-6 and TRBJ2-5, with D possibly TRBD1 on 6 matching bases. V was clipped by 3 bases and J by 0 bases, with 15 bases between them. This CDR3 is built from 16 residues. Per the germline V gene, CDR1 is SGHDT and CDR2 is YYEEEE. The CDR3 sequence is CASSSFPTGYQETQYF. CDR3 nucleotides: TGTGCCAGCAGCTCATTCCCGACAGGTTACCAAGAGACCCAGTACTTC.

This sequence joins TRBV7-6 and TRBJ2-3, with D unclear. Trimming shortened V by 5 bases and J by 0 bases, and 12 bases separated the two germline ends. This CDR3 is 15 amino acids long. CDR1 is SGHVS and CDR2 is FNYEAQ in the germline V gene. In DNA, the CDR3 is TGTGCCAGCAGCCCATCTCCTGGTAGCACAGATACGCAGTATTTT. Protein product: CASSPSPGSTDTQYF.

This rearrangement joins TRBV19 to TRBJ1-2, with no clear D. Between the trimmed V and J ends, which lost 7 bases and 2 bases, there was a span of 17 bases. Germline V lookup: CDR1 LNHDA, CDR2 SQIVND (reference sequence). This CDR3 has 15 residues. CDR3 in amino acids: CASTPLWGNNYGYTF. The DNA for the CDR3 is TGTGCCAGTACTCCCCTGTGGGGAAACAACTATGGCTACACCTTC.